This T cell receptor beta chain is drawn from a study of PD-L1 blockade in urothelial cancer. For the study at large: Individuals in the cohort had been given 0 to 3 earlier chemotherapy regimens. When blood samples were assessed, the median T cell count was about 140,000. Blood analysis occurred 3 weeks (second dose) and 6 weeks after treatment start.

TCRdb keeps only in-frame clones here, not all; method: immunoSEQ multiplex PCR. The sample lists about 46,000 clones, around 85% occurring once. Time point indicated: peripheral blood 6 weeks after treatment start. Sample contribution per patient ranged from 1 to 8, covering pretreatment and on-treatment. CDR1 and CDR2 from the germline V gene are ENHRY and SYGVKD. This CDR3 has 14 amino acids. V dropped 5 bases and J dropped 4 bases, with 14 bases sitting between them. The sample was PBMCs, taken around atezolizumab (anti-PD-L1) treatment. This receptor was obtained from a middle-aged man with urothelial cancer. The chain is built from TRBV10-3 and TRBJ1-1; the D gene is possibly TRBD1 (5 bases). CDR3 in DNA: TGTGCCATCAGTAGACAGAGCTCTTTCACTGAAGCTTTCTTT. Its translation is CAISRQSSFTEAFF.